There are many counts of the clone carrying this T cell receptor beta chain. The CDR3 covers 14 residues. Germline CDR1 and CDR2: MDHEN and SYDVKM. The V end lost 6 bases, the J end lost 1 base, and 12 bases lay between the germline ends. The data were obtained in a study of T cells in Graves' hyperthyroidism and ophthalmopathy. Amplified TCR beta CDR3 regions derived from RNA transcripts. A set of HTBI primers served as the primers for a first-round RT-PCR of the TCR CDR3. TCRdb reprocessed the multiplex PCR reads with MiXCR, giving one entry per CDR3 protein. The data contain about 500,000 distinct CDR3 sequences, 15% to 20% of them singletons.

The sequenced sample consisted of blood. The rearrangement joins TRBV28 to TRBJ1-1; possible D gene TRBD1, 5 bases. The receptor was derived from a woman under 40 with Graves' ophthalmopathy. CDR3 sequence: CASSLSGQNTEAFF. In DNA form, the CDR3 reads TGTGCCAGCAGCCTCTCAGGGCAGAACACTGAAGCTTTCTTT.